The 27 T cell receptor beta chains below all came from one sample that was sequenced in a study of Graves' ophthalmopathy and Graves' hyperthyroidism. RNA transcripts were the template, and TCR beta CDR3 regions were amplified from them. Second-round multiplex PCR followed a first-round RT-PCR using HTBI primers. TCRdb itself ran the multiplex PCR reads through MiXCR, one entry per CDR3 protein. The data contain almost 400,000 distinct CDR3 sequences, about 17% of them seen just once; the ten biggest clones take up about 1.6%. The sample consisted of peripheral blood. The receptors come from a woman aged 18-29 years with Graves' ophthalmopathy.

This clonotype was recorded at least ten times. The chain joins TRBV6-4 to TRBJ2-7; D might be TRBD2 (6 bases). This CDR3 has 13 amino acids. Between the trimmed V and J ends, which lost 0 bases and 10 bases, there was a span of 13 bases. Germline CDR1 reads MRHNA; CDR2 reads SNTAGT. The CDR3 bases are TGTGCCAGCAGTGACTCGTCGGAGGGATTTCAGTACTTC. Protein: CASSDSSEGFQYF.

CDR3 loop: CASSAYSGDQETQYF. DNA of the CDR3: TGTGCCAGCAGCGCCTATAGCGGGGACCAAGAGACCCAGTACTTC. V usage is TRBV12-3 or TRBV12-4 and J usage is TRBJ2-5; TRBD2 aligns across 8 bases. This CDR3 is built from 15 residues. The junction had 6 bases not matched to a gene; V was cut back by 6 bases and J by 0 bases.

The rearrangement links TRBV6-5 to TRBJ1-6; D uncertain. This CDR3 has 15 amino acids. CDR1 is MNHEY and CDR2 is SVGAGI in the germline V gene. V was shortened by 2 bases and J by 10 bases, with 15 bases between the two germline ends. DNA of the CDR3: TGTGCCAGCAGTTACGGGCCGGGCTTCGGGTCACCCCTCCACTTT. Amino acid sequence: CASSYGPGFGSPLHF.

This clonotype showed up many times. This chain uses TRBV6-2 or TRBV6-3 with TRBJ1-2; no reliable D call. The CDR3 consists of 11 residues. Between the trimmed V and J ends, which lost 5 bases and 8 bases, there was a span of 9 bases. Germline V CDR1 and CDR2: MNHEY, SVGEGT. DNA of the CDR3: TGTGCCAGCAGTCGCTCGGAAGGCTACACCTTC. As protein: CASSRSEGYTF.

This clonotype was observed at least ten times. This chain joins TRBV6-1 and TRBJ1-5, with D maybe TRBD1 (6 bases). CDR3 length: 15 residues. CDR1 is MNHNS and CDR2 is SASEGT in the germline V gene. V shed 7 bases and J shed 0 bases, with 13 bases lying between them. The CDR3 is CASIPGHFSNQPQHF. In nucleotides, the CDR3 is TGTGCCAGCATCCCGGGACACTTTAGCAATCAGCCCCAGCATTTT.

The sample holds many counts of this clonotype. The CDR3 nucleotides are TGTGCCAGCAGTGACAGGGGAAGTGGCTACACCTTC. Amino acids: CASSDRGSGYTF. The chain carries TRBV6-1 and TRBJ1-2; D might be TRBD1 (6 bases). The V end lost 3 bases, the J end lost 7 bases, and 9 bases lay between the germline ends. CDR1 is MNHNS, CDR2 SASEGT, per germline. This CDR3 comprises 12 residues.

The sample holds many counts of this clonotype. The chain carries TRBV4-2 and TRBJ2-7; the D is unclear. This CDR3 spans 17 amino acids. Trimming pared 1 base from V and 2 bases from J, leaving 18 bases between. Germline V gene lookup returns CDR1 LGHNA and CDR2 YNFKEQ. DNA for the CDR3: TGTGCCAGCAGCCAAGTCCCCCCCCAGGTCCTCACCTACGAGCAGTACTTC. Its translation is CASSQVPPQVLTYEQYF.

This clonotype was picked up many times. This chain connects TRBV7-2 to TRBJ1-5; TRBD1 matches at 7 bases. With V trimmed by 4 bases and J by 2 bases, 5 bases remained unmatched. CDR3 size: 15 residues. Germline CDR1 and CDR2: SGHTA and FQGNSA. DNA for the CDR3: TGTGCCAGCAGCTGGGATACAGGGGGCAATCAGCCCCAGCATTTT. This codes for CASSWDTGGNQPQHF.

In its sample, this clonotype was seen many times. V gene TRBV6-1 combines with J gene TRBJ1-3; D is unresolved. The ends were cut back, 6 bases at V and 0 bases at J, with 12 bases in the middle. The germline gives CDR1 MNHNS, CDR2 SASEGT. CDR3 length equals 15 residues. The CDR3 DNA follows: TGTGCCAGCAGGAAGACGGACGACTCTGGAAACACCATATATTTT. Translating it yields CASRKTDDSGNTIYF.

The chain links TRBV6-2 or TRBV6-3 to TRBJ2-5; D may be TRBD1 (5 bases). Germline V gene lookup returns CDR1 MNHEY and CDR2 SVGEGT. Trimming pared 0 bases from V and 4 bases from J, leaving 15 bases between. The CDR3 loop spans 16 amino acids. CDR3: CASSYSTMGLSETQYF. CDR3 DNA sequence: TGTGCCAGCAGTTACTCGACCATGGGGCTCTCAGAGACCCAGTACTTC.

The genes are TRBV15 and TRBJ1-2, with D unresolved. Per germline, CDR1 LNHNV and CDR2 YYDKDF (reference sequence). Trimming left V 5 bases short and J 4 bases short, with 14 bases between. The length of the CDR3 is 14 residues. The CDR3, as DNA: TGTGCCACCAGCTCGGGAGAAAGCGTCTATGGCTACACCTTC. Its translation is CATSSGESVYGYTF. Together with reference TRBV15 and TRBJ1-2, the CDR3 gives the full variable domain: DAMVIQNPRYQVTQFGKPVTLSCSQTLNHNVMYWYQQKSSQAPKLLFHYYDKDFNNEADTPDNFQSRRPNTSFCFLDIRSPGLGDTAMYLCATSSGESVYGYTFGSGTRLTVV.

This clonotype was seen at least ten times. The chain joins TRBV28 to TRBJ2-2, with D uncertain. The length of the CDR3 is 14 residues. The germline CDR1 and CDR2 sequences are MDHEN and SYDVKM. The ends were cut back, 3 bases at V and 3 bases at J, with 8 bases in the middle. DNA for the CDR3: TGTGCCAGCAGTTTGGCCAGCTACACCGGGGAGCTGTTTTTT. Translated: CASSLASYTGELFF.

This clonotype was detected ten times or more. This rearrangement joins TRBV7-2 to TRBJ2-5; weak D call: TRBD2 (5 bases). CDR3 length: 14 amino acids. The V end was cut by 1 base, the J end by 5 bases, with 11 bases between. Germline V gives CDR1 SGHTA, CDR2 FQGNSA. Written as DNA, the CDR3 is TGTGCCAGCAGCTTAGGAGGGCCTTGGGAGACCCAGTACTTC. It translates to CASSLGGPWETQYF.

Many counts were recorded for this clonotype. The chain uses TRBV11-2 and TRBJ2-7; 7 nucleotides line up with TRBD1. The CDR3 runs 17 residues. V shed 0 bases, J shed 2 bases, and the junction held 10 bases outside the gene matches. CDR1 SGHAT and CDR2 FQNNGV come from the germline V gene. In nucleotides, the CDR3 is TGTGCCAGCAGCTTAGATTGGCGACAGGGCCTAGCCTACGAGCAGTACTTC. The encoded protein is CASSLDWRQGLAYEQYF.

This clonotype was observed at least ten times. The J gene is TRBJ2-5, the V gene TRBV7-9; TRBD1 aligns across 7 bases. V was pared by 6 bases and J by 3 bases, with 10 bases of the junction left unmatched. Germline-derived CDR1 and CDR2 are SEHNR and FQNEAQ (reference sequence). This CDR3 is built from 15 residues. Here the CDR3 reads CASSPIDGTEETQYF. The CDR3, as DNA: TGTGCCAGCAGTCCCATTGACGGGACAGAAGAGACCCAGTACTTC.

There are many counts of this clonotype. This chain uses TRBV5-1 with TRBJ2-7, with 12 bases identical to TRBD2. Germline V CDR1 and CDR2: SGHRS, YFSETQ. The CDR3 is 15 amino acids. With V trimmed by 4 bases and J by 6 bases, 8 bases remained unmatched. CDR3 bases: TGCGCCAGCAGCCATACACCGACTAGCGGGAGCGAGCAGTACTTC. As protein: CASSHTPTSGSEQYF. The complete variable domain, with remaining parts taken from reference TRBV5-1 and TRBJ2-7, reads KAGVTQTPRYLIKTRGQQVTLSCSPISGHRSVSWYQQTPGQGLQFLFEYFSETQRNKGNFPGRFSGRQFSNSRSEMNVSTLELGDSALYLCASSHTPTSGSEQYFGPGTRLTVT.

This clonotype was found many times. The chain has TRBV24-1 and TRBJ1-5; D is undetermined. Germline-derived CDR1 and CDR2 are KGHDR and SFDVKD. Trimming shortened V by 3 bases and J by 0 bases, and 5 bases separated the two germline ends. This CDR3 has 14 amino acids. The CDR3 coding sequence is TGTGCCACCAGTGATCCTTATAGCAATCAGCCCCAGCATTTT. It is translated as CATSDPYSNQPQHF.

This clonotype came up many times. V usage is TRBV12-3 or TRBV12-4 and J usage is TRBJ1-5; the D gene is possibly TRBD1 (5 bases). The CDR3 has 17 amino acids. V lost 6 bases to trimming and J lost 0 bases, with 18 bases between them. CDR3 coding DNA: TGTGCCAGCAGCCCTCGGAGGGGAGGGAATAGCAATCAGCCCCAGCATTTT. This codes for CASSPRRGGNSNQPQHF.

This clonotype was found many times. The V and J genes are TRBV30 and TRBJ1-5; D might be TRBD1 (5 bases). V was shortened by 1 base and J by 7 bases, with 11 bases between the two germline ends. The CDR3 loop spans 13 amino acids. Germline CDR1 and CDR2: GTSNPN and SVGIG (reference sequence). DNA of the CDR3: TGTGCCTGGAGTGCCCTTGGGGGGCAGCCCCAGCATTTT. Its translation is CAWSALGGQPQHF.

This clonotype has at least ten counts. The CDR3 protein is CASSLAGTGYGYTF. CDR3 bases: TGTGCCAGCAGCTTAGCCGGGACAGGCTATGGCTACACCTTC. The rearrangement joins TRBV7-9 to TRBJ1-2, with 8 bases matching TRBD1. CDR3 length equals 14 residues. The V gene's germline CDR1 is SEHNR and CDR2 FQNEAQ (reference sequence). After removal of 0 bases from V and 4 bases from J, the junction contained 1 base not matched to a gene. Full variable domain (remainder filled in from reference TRBV7-9 and TRBJ1-2): DTGVSQNPRHKITKRGQNVTFRCDPISEHNRLYWYRQTLGQGPEFLTYFQNEAQLEKSRLLSDRFSAERPKGSFSTLEIQRTEQGDSAMYLCASSLAGTGYGYTFGSGTRLTVV.

This clonotype was picked up many times. The gene calls are TRBV10-2 and TRBJ1-1; 10 nucleotides agree with TRBD1. V lost 6 bases and J lost 8; bases outside the gene matches: 15. The CDR3 has 16 amino acids. The germline V gene encodes CDR1 WSHSY and CDR2 SAAADI. CDR3 residues: CASSPGQGVVPTEAFF. The CDR3 DNA sequence: TGCGCCAGCAGCCCTGGACAGGGGGTTGTGCCTACCGAAGCTTTCTTT.

This clonotype came up many times. This rearrangement joins TRBV30 to TRBJ1-6; perhaps TRBD1 as D (6 bases). The CDR3 is 15 amino acids. Germline CDR1 reads GTSNPN; CDR2 reads SVGIG (reference sequence). V dropped 4 bases and J dropped 0 bases, with 10 bases sitting between them. The CDR3 protein is CAWTRGISYNSPLHF. The CDR3 DNA follows: TGTGCCTGGACGAGGGGGATCTCCTATAATTCACCCCTCCACTTT.

This clonotype was found many times. The V and J genes are TRBV6-1 and TRBJ1-2, with TRBD1 matching over 8 bases. The CDR3 runs 15 residues. Germline values: CDR1 MNHNS, CDR2 SASEGT. J was trimmed by 5 bases and V by 3 bases; bases with no gene match: 8. CDR3 amino acids: CASSERTGSGYGYTF. CDR3 nucleotide sequence: TGTGCCAGCAGTGAGCGGACAGGGTCAGGATATGGCTACACCTTC.

This clonotype was counted many times. This rearrangement joins TRBV10-2 to TRBJ1-1, with a possible D match to TRBD1 (6 bases). V lost 8 bases to trimming and J lost 0 bases, with 13 bases between them. Per the germline V gene, CDR1 is WSHSY and CDR2 is SAAADI. This CDR3 is 14 amino acids long. Here the CDR3 DNA reads TGCGCCAGCTTGGGGGGGGCCGTGAACACTGAAGCTTTCTTT. Protein sequence: CASLGGAVNTEAFF.

At least ten counts were recorded for this clonotype. The chain uses TRBV5-1 and TRBJ2-5; D possibly corresponds to TRBD2 (5 bases). Trimming pared 2 bases from V and 4 bases from J, leaving 18 bases between. This CDR3 contains 16 residues. Germline assignment: CDR1 SGHRS and CDR2 YFSETQ. CDR3 nucleotides: TGCGCCAGCAGCTTAGATCCCCCGCGGGTTGGAGAGACCCAGTACTTC. Amino acids: CASSLDPPRVGETQYF.

This clonotype was counted a few times. This sequence joins TRBV6-2 or TRBV6-3 and TRBJ2-7; TRBD2 aligns across 9 bases. Germline V gene sequence: CDR1 MNHEY, CDR2 SVGEGT. The CDR3 is made up of 14 amino acids. The junction had 6 bases not matched to a gene; V was cut back by 6 bases and J by 3 bases. CDR3 sequence reads: CASREELAGYEQYF. CDR3 in DNA: TGTGCCAGCAGGGAAGAACTAGCGGGCTACGAGCAGTACTTC.

This clonotype was counted many times. This chain uses TRBV2 with TRBJ2-7; D could derive from TRBD1 or TRBD2 (5 bases each). V was clipped by 0 bases and J by 5 bases, with 14 bases between them. The CDR3 has 15 amino acids. The V gene's germline CDR1 is SNHLY and CDR2 FYNNEI. In DNA, the CDR3 is TGTGCCAGCAGTGAAGCGCCCGGGGCCATGAACGAGCAGTACTTC. Translated, it gives CASSEAPGAMNEQYF.